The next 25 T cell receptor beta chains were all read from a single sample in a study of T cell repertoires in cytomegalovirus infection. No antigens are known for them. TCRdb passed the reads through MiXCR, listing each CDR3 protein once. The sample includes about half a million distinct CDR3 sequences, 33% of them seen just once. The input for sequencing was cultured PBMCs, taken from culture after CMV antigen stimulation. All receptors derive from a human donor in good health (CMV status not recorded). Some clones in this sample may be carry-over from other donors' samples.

The CDR3 nucleotides are TGTGCCAGCAGTTACTCTCGGGACAGCTCCTACAATGAGCAGTTCTTC. Protein product: CASSYSRDSSYNEQFF. The chain joins TRBV6-2 or TRBV6-3 to TRBJ2-1; 7 bases fit TRBD1. Germline lookup yields CDR1 MNHEY and CDR2 SVGEGT. The J segment lost 0 bases and the V segment lost 0 bases, leaving 2 bases of the junction unmatched. The length of the CDR3 is 16 residues.

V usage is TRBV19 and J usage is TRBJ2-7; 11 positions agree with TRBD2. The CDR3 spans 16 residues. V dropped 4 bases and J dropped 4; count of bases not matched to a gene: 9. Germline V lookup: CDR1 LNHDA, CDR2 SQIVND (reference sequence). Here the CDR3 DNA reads TGTGCCAGTAGTACCCTCCTAGCGGGAGGAGGGTACGAGCAGTACTTC. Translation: CASSTLLAGGGYEQYF.

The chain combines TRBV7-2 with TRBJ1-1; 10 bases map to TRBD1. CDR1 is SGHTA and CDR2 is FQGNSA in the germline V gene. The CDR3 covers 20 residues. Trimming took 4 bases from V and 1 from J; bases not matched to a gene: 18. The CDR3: CASSWWVIGTGARRNTEAFF. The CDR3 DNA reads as TGTGCCAGCAGCTGGTGGGTGATCGGGACAGGGGCGAGAAGGAACACTGAAGCTTTCTTT.

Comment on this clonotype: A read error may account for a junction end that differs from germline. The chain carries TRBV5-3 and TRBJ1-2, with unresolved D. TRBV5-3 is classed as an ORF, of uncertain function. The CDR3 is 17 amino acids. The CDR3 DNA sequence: TGTGCCAGCAGCTTGGATGTCAGGTCAGGATCTACTTATGGCTACACCTTC. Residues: CASSLDVRSGSTYGYTF.

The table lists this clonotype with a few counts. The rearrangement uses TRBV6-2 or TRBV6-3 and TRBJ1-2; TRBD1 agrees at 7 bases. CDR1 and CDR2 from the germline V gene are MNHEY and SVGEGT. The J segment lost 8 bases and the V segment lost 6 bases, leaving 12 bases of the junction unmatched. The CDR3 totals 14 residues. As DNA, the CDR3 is TGTGCCAGCAGACCCCCGGGACAGTCTGGAGGCTACACCTTC. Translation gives CASRPPGQSGGYTF.

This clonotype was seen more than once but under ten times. CDR3: CASSMVALYNEQFF. The CDR3 DNA reads TGTGCCAGTAGTATGGTAGCACTATACAATGAGCAGTTCTTC. The genes are TRBV19 and TRBJ2-1; no reliable D call. Germline loops: CDR1 LNHDA, CDR2 SQIVND (reference sequence). The CDR3 is 14 amino acids. V dropped 3 bases and J dropped 4 bases, with 10 bases sitting between them.

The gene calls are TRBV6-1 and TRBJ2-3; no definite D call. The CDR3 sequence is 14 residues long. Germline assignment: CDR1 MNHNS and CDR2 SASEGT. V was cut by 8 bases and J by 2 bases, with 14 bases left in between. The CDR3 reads CASLRTDYTDTQYF. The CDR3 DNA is TGTGCCAGCCTTCGGACCGATTACACAGATACGCAGTATTTT.

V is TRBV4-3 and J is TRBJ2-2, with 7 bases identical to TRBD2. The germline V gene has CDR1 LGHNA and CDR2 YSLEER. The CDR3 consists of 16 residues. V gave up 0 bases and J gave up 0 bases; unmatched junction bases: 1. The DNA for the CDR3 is TGCGCCAGCAGCCAAGATGGACTAGCGAACACCGGGGAGCTGTTTTTT. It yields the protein CASSQDGLANTGELFF.

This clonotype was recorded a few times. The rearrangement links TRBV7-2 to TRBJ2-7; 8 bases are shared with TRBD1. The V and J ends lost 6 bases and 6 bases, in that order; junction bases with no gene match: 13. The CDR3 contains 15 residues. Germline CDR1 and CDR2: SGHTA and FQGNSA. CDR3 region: CASRPTGGLGVEQYF. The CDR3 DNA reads TGTGCCAGCAGGCCAACAGGGGGATTAGGGGTCGAGCAGTACTTC.

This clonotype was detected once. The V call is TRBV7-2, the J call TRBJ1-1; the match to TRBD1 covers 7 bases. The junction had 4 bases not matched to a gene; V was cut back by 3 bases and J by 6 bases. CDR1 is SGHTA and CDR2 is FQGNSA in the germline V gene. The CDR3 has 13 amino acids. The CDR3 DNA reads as TGTGCCAGCAGCTTCGCAGGGGGTGCTGAAGCTTTCTTT. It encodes CASSFAGGAEAFF.

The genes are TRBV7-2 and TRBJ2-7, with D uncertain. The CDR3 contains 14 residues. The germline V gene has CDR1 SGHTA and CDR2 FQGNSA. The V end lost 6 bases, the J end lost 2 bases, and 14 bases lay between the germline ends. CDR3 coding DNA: TGTGCCAGCAGTCTTGCCTTGGGTACCTACGAGCAGTACGTC. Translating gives CASSLALGTYEQYV.

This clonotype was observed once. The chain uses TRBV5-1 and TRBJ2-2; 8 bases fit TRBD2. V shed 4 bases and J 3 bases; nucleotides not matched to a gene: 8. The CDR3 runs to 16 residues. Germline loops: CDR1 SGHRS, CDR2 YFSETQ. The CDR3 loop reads CASSGVAGTDTGELFF. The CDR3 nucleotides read TGCGCCAGCAGCGGAGTAGCGGGAACGGACACCGGGGAGCTGTTTTTT.

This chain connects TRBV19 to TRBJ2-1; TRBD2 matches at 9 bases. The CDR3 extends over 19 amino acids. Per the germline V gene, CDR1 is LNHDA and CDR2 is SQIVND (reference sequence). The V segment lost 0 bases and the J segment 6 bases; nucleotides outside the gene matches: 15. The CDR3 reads CASSIDGVMREGPFNEQFF. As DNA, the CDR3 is TGTGCCAGTAGTATAGATGGGGTTATGCGGGAGGGCCCCTTCAATGAGCAGTTCTTC.

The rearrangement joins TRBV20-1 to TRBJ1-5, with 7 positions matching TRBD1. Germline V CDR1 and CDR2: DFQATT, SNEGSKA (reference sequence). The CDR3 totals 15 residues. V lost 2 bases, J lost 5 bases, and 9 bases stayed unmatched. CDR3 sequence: CSARKEGARDQPQHF. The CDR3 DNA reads TGCAGTGCTAGAAAGGAGGGGGCTAGGGATCAGCCCCAGCATTTT.

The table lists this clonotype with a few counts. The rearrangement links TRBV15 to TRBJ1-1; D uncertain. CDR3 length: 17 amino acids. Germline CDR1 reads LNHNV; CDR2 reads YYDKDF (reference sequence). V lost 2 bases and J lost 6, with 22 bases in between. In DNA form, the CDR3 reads TGTGCCACCAGCAGATCACTGGACCCTGTGACTGCATCTGAAGCTTTCTTT. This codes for CATSRSLDPVTASEAFF.

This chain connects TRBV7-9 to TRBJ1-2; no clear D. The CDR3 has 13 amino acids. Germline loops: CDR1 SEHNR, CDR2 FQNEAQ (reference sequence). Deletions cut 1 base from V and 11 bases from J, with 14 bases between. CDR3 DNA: TGTGCCAGCAGCTTAGAAGTACAATTGGGTTACACCTTC. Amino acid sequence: CASSLEVQLGYTF.

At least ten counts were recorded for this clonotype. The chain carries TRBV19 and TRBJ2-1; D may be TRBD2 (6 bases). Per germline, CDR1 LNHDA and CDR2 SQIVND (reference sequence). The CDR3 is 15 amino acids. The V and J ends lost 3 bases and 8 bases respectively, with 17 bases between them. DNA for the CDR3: TGTGCCAGTAGTATGGGGGGACTCCTCATCGATGAGCAGTTCTTC. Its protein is CASSMGGLLIDEQFF.

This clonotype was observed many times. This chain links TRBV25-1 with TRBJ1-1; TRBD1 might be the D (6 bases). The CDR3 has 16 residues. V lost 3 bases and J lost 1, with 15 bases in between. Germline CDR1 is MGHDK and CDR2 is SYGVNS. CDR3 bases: TGTGCCAGCAGTGATAGGAAGGGGACAAAGAACACTGAAGCTTTCTTT. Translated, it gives CASSDRKGTKNTEAFF.

CDR3 coding DNA: TGCGCCAGCAGCCAAGAGAAGGGACACTATGGCTACACCTTC. It encodes CASSQEKGHYGYTF. The genes are TRBV4-3 and TRBJ1-2, with D maybe TRBD1 (5 bases). V was shortened by 0 bases and J by 3 bases, with 8 bases between the two germline ends. The CDR3 is 14 residues long. The germline gives CDR1 LGHNA, CDR2 YSLEER.

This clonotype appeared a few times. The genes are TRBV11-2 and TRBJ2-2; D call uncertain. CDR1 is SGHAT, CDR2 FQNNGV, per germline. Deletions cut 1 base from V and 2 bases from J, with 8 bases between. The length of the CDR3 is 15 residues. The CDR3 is CASSLGPYNTGELFF. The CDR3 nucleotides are TGTGCCAGCAGCTTAGGACCCTATAACACCGGGGAGCTGTTTTTT. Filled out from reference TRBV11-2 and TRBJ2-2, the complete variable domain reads EAGVAQSPRYKIIEKRQSVAFWCNPISGHATLYWYQQILGQGPKLLIQFQNNGVVDDSQLPKDRFSAERLKGVDSTLKIQPAKLEDSAVYLCASSLGPYNTGELFFGEGSRLTVL.

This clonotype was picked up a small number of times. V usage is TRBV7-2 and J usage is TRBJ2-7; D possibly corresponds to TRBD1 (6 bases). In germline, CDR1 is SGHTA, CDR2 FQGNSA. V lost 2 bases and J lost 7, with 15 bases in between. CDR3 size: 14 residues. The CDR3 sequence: CASSLKGVWDEQYF. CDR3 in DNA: TGTGCCAGCAGCTTAAAGGGGGTCTGGGATGAGCAGTACTTC.

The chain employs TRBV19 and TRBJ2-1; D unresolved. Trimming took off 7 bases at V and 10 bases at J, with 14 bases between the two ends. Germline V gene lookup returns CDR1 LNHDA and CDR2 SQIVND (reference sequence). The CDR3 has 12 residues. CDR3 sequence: CASNGQPGEQFF. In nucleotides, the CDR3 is TGTGCCAGTAATGGTCAACCTGGGGAGCAGTTCTTC.

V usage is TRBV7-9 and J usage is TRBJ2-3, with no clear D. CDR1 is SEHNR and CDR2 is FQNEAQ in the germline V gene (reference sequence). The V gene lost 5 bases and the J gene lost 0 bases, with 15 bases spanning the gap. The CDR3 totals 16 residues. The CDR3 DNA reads TGTGCCAGCAGCCCTAGAGTCTATTCTAGCACAGATACGCAGTATTTT. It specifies CASSPRVYSSTDTQYF.

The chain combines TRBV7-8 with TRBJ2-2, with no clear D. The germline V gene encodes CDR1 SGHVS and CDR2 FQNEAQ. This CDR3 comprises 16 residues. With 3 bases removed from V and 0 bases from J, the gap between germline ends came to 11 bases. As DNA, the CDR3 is TGTGCCAGCAGCTTGATTGGGTTCGCGAACACCGGGGAGCTGTTTTTT. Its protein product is CASSLIGFANTGELFF. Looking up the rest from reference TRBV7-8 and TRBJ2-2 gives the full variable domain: GAGVSQSPRYKVAKRGQDVALRCDPISGHVSLFWYQQALGQGPEFLTYFQNEAQLDKSGLPSDRFFAERPEGSVSTLKIQRTQQEDSAVYLCASSLIGFANTGELFFGEGSRLTVL.

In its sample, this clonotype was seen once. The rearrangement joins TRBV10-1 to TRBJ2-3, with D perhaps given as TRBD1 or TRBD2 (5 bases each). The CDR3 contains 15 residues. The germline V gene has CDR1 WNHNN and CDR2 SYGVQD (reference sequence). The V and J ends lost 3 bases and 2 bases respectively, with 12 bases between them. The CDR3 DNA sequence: TGCGCCAGCAGTGATGGGGGTACCACCACAGATACGCAGTATTTT. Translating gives CASSDGGTTTDTQYF.